The present TCR beta chain was sequenced within a study of blood T cells in healthy people across ages. Study-level findings and limits: More naive CD4+ cells and higher diversity were found in long-lived than in aged donors.

The CDR3 covers 12 residues. Between the trimmed V and J ends, which lost 6 bases and 10 bases, there was a span of 12 bases. Points on this clonotype: Its antigen is not identified.

Every donor gave 9 to 10 milliliters of peripheral blood. Using a J-beta primer mix together with a sample-barcoded 5' primer, a second PCR was run for about 6 to 12 cycles. Every cDNA molecule carried a tag from a template-switch adaptor bearing 12 random nucleotides. All samples gave at least 2.5 million CDR3-containing paired-end reads. TCRdb ran MiXCR on the 5' RACE reads and lists one entry per CDR3 protein. Among 1,500,000 or so distinct CDR3 sequences listed, about 45% were seen once. The receptor was derived from a young woman in good health. Sequenced material: blood. V usage is TRBV12-3 or TRBV12-4 and J usage is TRBJ2-2; D ambiguous. CDR3 coding DNA: TGTGCCAGCAGATACCGACACCAGGAGCTGTTTTTT. As protein: CASRYRHQELFF.